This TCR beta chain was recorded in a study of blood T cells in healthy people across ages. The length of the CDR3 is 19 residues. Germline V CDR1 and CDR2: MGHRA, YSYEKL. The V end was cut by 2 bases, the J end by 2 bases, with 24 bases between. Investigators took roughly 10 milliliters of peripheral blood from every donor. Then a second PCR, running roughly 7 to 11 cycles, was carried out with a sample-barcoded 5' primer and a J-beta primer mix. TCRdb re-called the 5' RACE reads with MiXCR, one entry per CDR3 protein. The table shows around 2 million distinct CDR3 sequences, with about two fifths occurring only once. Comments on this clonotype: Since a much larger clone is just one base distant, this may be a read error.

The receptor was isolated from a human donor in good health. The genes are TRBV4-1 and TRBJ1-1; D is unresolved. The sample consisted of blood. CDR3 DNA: TGCGCCAGCAGCCAATCCACCCTCACCCGCCCAGACGCAAACACTGAAGCTTTCTTT. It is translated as CASSQSTLTRPDANTEAFF.